The 22 T cell receptor beta chains in this list originate from one sample, sequenced in a study of a mutant IDH1 vaccine in newly diagnosed glioma. Time point: baseline, week 1 (first vaccination visit). Treatment given: pre-vaccination baseline after standard-of-care therapy. Generated by immunoSEQ multiplex PCR, the TCRdb table keeps only in-frame clones and is missing some. The table shows 50,000 to 65,000 clones, with approximately 81% occurring only once. The material sequenced was PBMCs, taken from a glioma patient treated with radiotherapy, temozolomide or both. The receptors derive from a man aged 18-30 years with glioma.

CDR3 protein: CASSEWRASYEQYF. CDR3 coding DNA: TGTGCCAGCAGTGAATGGAGGGCTTCCTACGAGCAGTACTTC. The V call is TRBV2, the J call TRBJ2-7; possible D gene TRBD2, 6 bases. CDR3 length equals 14 residues. Trimming shortened V by 2 bases and J by 1 base, and 9 bases separated the two germline ends. The V gene's germline CDR1 is SNHLY and CDR2 FYNNEI.

The chain is built from TRBV14 and TRBJ2-7, with D unresolved. CDR1 SGHDN and CDR2 FVKESK come from the germline V gene. The CDR3 spans 14 residues. Trimming took 3 bases from V and 0 from J, leaving 9 bases between them. CDR3 amino acids: CASSHLSGSYEQYF. The CDR3 nucleotides are TGTGCCAGCAGCCATCTATCGGGCTCCTACGAGCAGTACTTC.

This chain connects TRBV7-2 to TRBJ2-7; 7 bases are a match to TRBD1. The germline V gene encodes CDR1 SGHTA and CDR2 FQGNSA. This CDR3 contains 15 residues. The V segment lost 2 bases and the J segment 7 bases; nucleotides outside the gene matches: 11. The CDR3: CASSLPRQGSWEQYF. The CDR3 DNA follows: TGTGCCAGCAGCTTACCCCGACAGGGCAGTTGGGAGCAGTACTTC.

This clone was recorded only once. The CDR3 region is CASRTPKGEVGEKLFF. The DNA of the CDR3 is TGTGCCAGTAGGACCCCCAAAGGGGAGGTCGGAGAAAAACTGTTTTTT. The J gene is TRBJ1-4, the V gene TRBV19, with a possible D match to TRBD1 (5 bases). The CDR3 loop spans 16 amino acids. Germline CDR1 and CDR2: LNHDA and SQIVND (reference sequence). V lost 6 bases to trimming and J lost 8 bases, with 22 bases between them. Full variable domain (remainder filled in from reference TRBV19 and TRBJ1-4): DGGITQSPKYLFRKEGQNVTLSCEQNLNHDAMYWYRQDPGQGLRLIYYSQIVNDFQKGDIAEGYSVSREKKESFPLTVTSAQKNPTAFYLCASRTPKGEVGEKLFFGSGTQLSVL.

The chain employs TRBV5-4 and TRBJ1-2, with D maybe TRBD1 (5 bases). Trimming took off 1 base at V and 4 bases at J, with 11 bases between the two ends. The germline CDR1 and CDR2 sequences are SGHNT and YYREEE (reference sequence). The CDR3 runs to 14 residues. The CDR3 nucleotides read TGTGCCAGCAGCTTGTTCCACGGGGCCTATGGCTACACCTTC. Translated: CASSLFHGAYGYTF.

This chain links TRBV6-5 with TRBJ1-6; the D is unclear. This CDR3 has 13 residues. Per germline, CDR1 MNHEY and CDR2 SVGAGI. With 0 bases removed from V and 6 bases from J, the gap between germline ends came to 3 bases. The chain's CDR3 is CASSYSGNSPLHF. Here the CDR3 DNA reads TGTGCCAGCAGTTACTCGGGTAATTCACCCCTCCACTTT.

The V call is TRBV6-5, the J call TRBJ2-6; D is unresolved. CDR1 MNHEY and CDR2 SVGAGI come from the germline V gene. CDR3 length: 16 amino acids. Trimming shortened V by 0 bases and J by 0 bases, and 6 bases separated the two germline ends. The CDR3 nucleotides are TGTGCCAGCAGTTACTCGCCCGTCTCTGGGGCCAACGTCCTGACTTTC. Amino acid sequence: CASSYSPVSGANVLTF.

This clone showed up just once. The chain links TRBV18 to TRBJ1-2, with 7 bases fitting TRBD1. Per the germline V gene, CDR1 is KGHSH and CDR2 is LQKENI. V lost 6 bases, J lost 2 bases, and 9 bases stayed unmatched. This CDR3 has 15 amino acids. The CDR3 here is CASSRTGTENYGYTF. CDR3 nucleotides: TGTGCCAGCTCTCGAACCGGGACAGAGAACTATGGCTACACCTTC.

The chain joins TRBV5-4 to TRBJ2-2; D gene ambiguous. The CDR3 is 14 residues long. Trimming took off 3 bases at V and 4 bases at J, with 10 bases between the two ends. CDR1 is SGHNT and CDR2 is YYREEE in the germline V gene (reference sequence). The CDR3 sequence is CASSYISSTGELFF. In nucleotides, the CDR3 is TGTGCCAGCAGCTATATCAGTAGCACCGGGGAGCTGTTTTTT.

The chain is built from TRBV30 and TRBJ2-3; the match to TRBD1 covers 12 bases. The V and J ends lost 5 bases and 3 bases, in that order; junction bases with no gene match: 6. Germline V gene lookup returns CDR1 GTSNPN and CDR2 SVGIG (reference sequence). This CDR3 contains 15 residues. CDR3 in DNA: TGTGCCTGGGGGACAGGGGGCTCATTAACAGATACGCAGTATTTT. Translation: CAWGTGGSLTDTQYF.

The rearrangement uses TRBV5-1 and TRBJ1-1; tentative D call: TRBD1 (5 bases). Between the trimmed V and J ends, which lost 0 bases and 0 bases, there was a span of 9 bases. From germline, CDR1 is SGHRS and CDR2 YFSETQ. The CDR3 sequence is 15 residues long. The CDR3 region has the DNA TGCGCCAGCAGCTTGGTTCGGGGCGTGAACACTGAAGCTTTCTTT. It translates to CASSLVRGVNTEAFF.

This chain uses TRBV11-2 with TRBJ2-3; 8 nucleotides agree with TRBD1. The CDR3 covers 16 residues. The V segment lost 4 bases and the J segment 4 bases; nucleotides outside the gene matches: 10. Germline-derived CDR1 and CDR2 are SGHAT and FQNNGV. DNA of the CDR3: TGTGCCAGCAGCTCAGCAGGACAGGGAGATGCAGATACGCAGTATTTT. As protein: CASSSAGQGDADTQYF.

The CDR3 here is CATQSAGKWANYGYTF. For the CDR3, the DNA is TGTGCCACCCAATCCGCCGGGAAGTGGGCTAACTATGGCTACACCTTC. V is TRBV19 and J is TRBJ1-2; D uncertain. CDR3 length: 16 amino acids. Trimming removed 10 bases from V and 0 bases from J, with 21 bases in between. CDR1 is LNHDA and CDR2 is SQIVND in the germline V gene (reference sequence).

The gene calls are TRBV7-9 and TRBJ2-7; D is undetermined. Trimming cost V 5 bases and J 3 bases, with 11 bases left between them. Germline CDR1 reads SEHNR; CDR2 reads FQNEAQ (reference sequence). The CDR3 is made up of 13 amino acids. CDR3: CASSKGQIYEQYF. The CDR3 bases are TGTGCCAGCAGCAAAGGTCAGATCTACGAGCAGTACTTC.

This clone was recorded a few times. The rearrangement uses TRBV7-9 and TRBJ1-1; D might be TRBD1 (6 bases). The CDR3 has 15 amino acids. Per germline, CDR1 SEHNR and CDR2 FQNEAQ (reference sequence). Trimming removed 2 bases from V and 1 base from J, with 11 bases in between. CDR3: CASSLNARGNTEAFF. The CDR3 nucleotides read TGTGCCAGCAGCTTAAATGCCAGGGGGAACACTGAAGCTTTCTTT.

The chain's CDR3 is CASSVTGTTKNIQYF. Written as DNA, the CDR3 is TGTGCCAGCAGTGTGACAGGGACCACCAAAAACATTCAGTACTTC. V and J are TRBV6-5 and TRBJ2-4, with 7 bases that match TRBD1. The CDR3 spans 15 residues. In germline, CDR1 is MNHEY, CDR2 SVGAGI. The J segment lost 2 bases and the V segment lost 5 bases, leaving 6 bases of the junction unmatched.

This clone was seen a single time. V is TRBV2 and J is TRBJ1-1; unclear D gene. CDR1 and CDR2 (germline): SNHLY, FYNNEI. The CDR3 extends over 13 amino acids. The V end was cut by 3 bases, the J end by 6 bases, with 11 bases between. The CDR3 reads CASSDHAGSEAFF. DNA of the CDR3: TGTGCCAGCAGTGATCATGCGGGGTCTGAAGCTTTCTTT.

This clone showed up just once. The chain combines TRBV4-3 with TRBJ1-5, with a possible D match to TRBD1 (5 bases). CDR3 length: 15 amino acids. In germline, CDR1 is LGHNA, CDR2 YSLEER. V lost 0 bases, J lost 9 bases, and 15 bases lay in between. DNA for the CDR3: TGCGCCAGCAGCCAAGATCGGACGGGGGGGATGCCCCAGCATTTT. Translation gives CASSQDRTGGMPQHF.

The chain couples TRBV5-8 to TRBJ2-1; D remains ambiguous. V was pared by 1 base and J by 0 bases, with 14 bases between. Looked up from germline, CDR1 is SGHTS and CDR2 is YDEGEE. The CDR3 runs 17 residues. CDR3: CASSLWYSQSSYNEQFF. The CDR3 coding sequence is TGTGCCAGCAGCTTGTGGTACTCTCAAAGCTCCTACAATGAGCAGTTCTTC.

The chain employs TRBV27 and TRBJ1-1, with D unresolved. The CDR3 extends over 13 amino acids. Germline V gene data show CDR1 as MNHEY and CDR2 as SMNVEV (reference sequence). V lost 5 bases to trimming and J lost 12 bases, with 19 bases between them. The CDR3 nucleotides are TGTGCCAGCAGTCATCGCCTTACTCCTTGGTCTTTCTTT. Translated, it gives CASSHRLTPWSFF.

The chain has TRBV5-6 and TRBJ2-1, with D unclear. CDR1 is SGHDT, CDR2 YYEEEE, per germline. The CDR3 is 16 residues long. Trimming shortened V by 4 bases and J by 0 bases, and 14 bases separated the two germline ends. This chain's CDR3 is CASSLQHTSSYNEQFF. The CDR3 DNA reads TGTGCCAGCAGCCTGCAGCATACCAGCTCCTACAATGAGCAGTTCTTC.

V gene TRBV6-5 combines with J gene TRBJ1-5; D gene uncertain. Germline-derived CDR1 and CDR2 are MNHEY and SVGAGI. Trimming stripped 6 bases from V and 4 bases from J, with 16 bases between. This CDR3 is 15 amino acids long. CDR3 nucleotides: TGTGCCAGCAGGGCCAGACCAGAAAGGAATCAGCCCCAGCATTTT. This codes for CASRARPERNQPQHF.